The clone carrying this TCR beta chain was detected ten times or more. Its antigen is undetermined. This entry comes from a study of T cells in Graves' hyperthyroidism and ophthalmopathy. Points from the study as a whole: Ophthalmopathy, which appeared later, was predicted by the model a median about 6 months before onset. A model of 13 V-J features distinguished ophthalmopathy from stable hyperthyroidism.

Trimming took off 5 bases at V and 2 bases at J, with 16 bases between the two ends. The CDR3 length is 15 residues. Germline assignment: CDR1 DFQATT and CDR2 SNEGSKA (reference sequence). Diagnoses were established using clinical symptoms, serum thyroxine and TRAb, thyroid ultrasound and orbital computed tomography. TCR beta CDR3 regions were amplified from RNA. When the TCR CDR3 underwent first-round RT-PCR, the HTBI primer set was used. One entry per CDR3 protein, called by TCRdb with MiXCR from the multiplex PCR reads. The sample lists 550,000 to 850,000 distinct CDR3 sequences, roughly a sixth occurring once.

This chain uses TRBV20-1 with TRBJ1-5; tentative D call: TRBD1 (5 bases). This TCR was recovered from a woman aged 45 to 65 with Graves' hyperthyroidism that later progressed to Graves' ophthalmopathy. Source material: blood. CDR3 DNA sequence: TGCAGTGCTGGGGACGTCAAGGGTGGCAATCAGCCCCAGCATTTT. As protein: CSAGDVKGGNQPQHF.